Given below is one TCR beta chain in context. Antigen: not known. The sample holds other DNA sequences that translate to the same CDR3. Sorting of CD4+ naive, central memory, regulatory and stem cell-like memory cells was performed via CD45RO/CCR7/CD25/CD127/CD95/CD27. Of the isolated RNA, all was reverse transcribed, and so the sequenced material was expressed TCRB transcripts. Around 4 million reads per sample were averaged for naive, central memory and regulatory samples. TCRdb's table, derived via immunoSEQ multiplex PCR, lists solely in-frame clones and lacks some. The sample contains under 450,000 clones, less than 15% of which appear only once. This record comes from a study of beta chain features in type 1 diabetes. Study results and limitations: In comparison with healthy donors, patients had naive, central memory and Treg TCRB repertoires that appeared more similar.

Germline V gene data show CDR1 as SGDLS and CDR2 as YYNGEE. CDR3 length: 13 amino acids. Trimming cost V 3 bases and J 1 base, with 7 bases left between them. The genes are TRBV9 and TRBJ2-5; D is possibly TRBD2 (5 bases). This TCR came from a woman between 18 and 29 years old in good health. The sequenced sample was naive CD4+ T cells from blood. The CDR3 reads CASSAGLQETQYF. CDR3 DNA sequence: TGTGCCAGCAGCGCCGGACTCCAAGAGACCCAGTACTTC.